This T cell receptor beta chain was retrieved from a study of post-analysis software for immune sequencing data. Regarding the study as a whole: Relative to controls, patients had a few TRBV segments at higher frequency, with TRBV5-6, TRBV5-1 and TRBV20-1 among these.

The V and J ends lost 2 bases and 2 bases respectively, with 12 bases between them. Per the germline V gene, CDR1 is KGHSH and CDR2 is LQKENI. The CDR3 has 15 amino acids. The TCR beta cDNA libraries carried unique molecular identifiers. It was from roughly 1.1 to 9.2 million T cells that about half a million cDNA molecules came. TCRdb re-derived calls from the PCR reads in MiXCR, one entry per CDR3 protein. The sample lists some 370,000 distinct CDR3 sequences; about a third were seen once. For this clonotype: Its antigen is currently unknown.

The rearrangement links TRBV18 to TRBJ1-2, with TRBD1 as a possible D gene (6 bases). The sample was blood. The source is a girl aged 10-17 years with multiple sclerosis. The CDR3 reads CASSPSTDRNYGYTF. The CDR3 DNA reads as TGTGCCAGCTCACCAAGTACGGACAGAAACTATGGCTACACCTTC.